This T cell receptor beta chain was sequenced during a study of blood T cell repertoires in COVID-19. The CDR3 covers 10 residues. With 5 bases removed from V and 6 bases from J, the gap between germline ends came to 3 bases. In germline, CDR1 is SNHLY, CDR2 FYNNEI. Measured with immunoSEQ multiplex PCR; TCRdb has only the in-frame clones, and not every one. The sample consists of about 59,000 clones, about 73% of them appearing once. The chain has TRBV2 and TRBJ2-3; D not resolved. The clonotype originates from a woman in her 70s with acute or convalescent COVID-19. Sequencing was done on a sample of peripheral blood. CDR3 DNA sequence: TGTGCCAGCAGTACTGATACGCAGTATTTT. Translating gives CASSTDTQYF.